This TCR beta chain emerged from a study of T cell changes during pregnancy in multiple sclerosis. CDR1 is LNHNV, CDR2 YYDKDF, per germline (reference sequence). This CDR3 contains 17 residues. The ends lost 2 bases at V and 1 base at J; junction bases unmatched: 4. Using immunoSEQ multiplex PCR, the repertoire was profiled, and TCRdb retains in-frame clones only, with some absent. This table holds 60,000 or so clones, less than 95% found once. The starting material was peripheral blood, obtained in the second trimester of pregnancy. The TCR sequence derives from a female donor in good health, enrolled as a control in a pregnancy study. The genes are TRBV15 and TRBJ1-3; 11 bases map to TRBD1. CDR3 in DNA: TGTGCCACCAGCAGATTCGGACAGGGGGCGTCTGGAAACACCATATATTTT. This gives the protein CATSRFGQGASGNTIYF.